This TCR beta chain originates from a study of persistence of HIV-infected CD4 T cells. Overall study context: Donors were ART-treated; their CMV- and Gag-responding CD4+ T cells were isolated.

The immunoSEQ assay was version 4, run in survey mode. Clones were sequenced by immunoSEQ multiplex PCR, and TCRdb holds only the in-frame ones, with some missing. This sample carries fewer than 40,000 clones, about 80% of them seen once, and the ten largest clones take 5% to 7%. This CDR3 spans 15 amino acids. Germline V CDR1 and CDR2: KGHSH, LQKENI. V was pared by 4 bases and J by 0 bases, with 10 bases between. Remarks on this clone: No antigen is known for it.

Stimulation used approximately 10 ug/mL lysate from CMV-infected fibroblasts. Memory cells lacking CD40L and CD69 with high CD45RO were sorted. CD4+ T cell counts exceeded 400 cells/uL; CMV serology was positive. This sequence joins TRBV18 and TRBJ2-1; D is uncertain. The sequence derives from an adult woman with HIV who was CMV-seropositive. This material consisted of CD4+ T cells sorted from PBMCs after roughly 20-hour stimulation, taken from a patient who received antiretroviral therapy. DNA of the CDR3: TGTGCCAGCTCACTACTCCTACCCTCCTACAATGAGCAGTTCTTC. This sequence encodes CASSLLLPSYNEQFF.